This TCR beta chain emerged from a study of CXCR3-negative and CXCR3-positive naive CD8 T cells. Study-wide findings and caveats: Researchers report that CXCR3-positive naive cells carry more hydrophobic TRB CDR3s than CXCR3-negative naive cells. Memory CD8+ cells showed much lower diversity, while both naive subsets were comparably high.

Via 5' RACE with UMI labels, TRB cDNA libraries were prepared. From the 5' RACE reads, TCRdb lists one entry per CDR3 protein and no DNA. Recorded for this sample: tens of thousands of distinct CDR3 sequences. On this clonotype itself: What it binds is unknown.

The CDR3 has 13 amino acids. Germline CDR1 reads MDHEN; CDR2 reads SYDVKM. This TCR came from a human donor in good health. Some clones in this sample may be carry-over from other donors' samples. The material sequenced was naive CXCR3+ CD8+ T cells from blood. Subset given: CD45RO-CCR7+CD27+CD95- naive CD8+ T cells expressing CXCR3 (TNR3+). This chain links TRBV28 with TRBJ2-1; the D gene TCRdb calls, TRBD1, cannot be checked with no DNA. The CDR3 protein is CAKKATGYNEQFF.